This TCR beta chain is drawn from a study of cytomegalovirus exposure and HLA in healthy donors (dated by TCRdb to 2016 to 2017). Regarding the research as a whole: An earlier analysis of roughly 610 of the donors reported roughly 300 Gb of sequence data and 95 million to 140 million unique TCR beta sequences obtained from about 180 million T cells. Roughly 310 gigabases of sequencing data and 78 million or so unique TCR sequences were included in an early release covering 550 to 800 HLA-typed donors. The genetic ancestry cluster associated with self-reported Caucasian donors included around four fifths of the approximately 430 genotyped donors. The study aimed to test whether signatures of past pathogen exposure could be identified by cataloging public T cell receptors. Using immunosequencing, the study profiled T cell repertoires from 666 subjects and related those repertoires to cytomegalovirus serostatus. In addition to the first cohort of hundreds of subjects, a separate validation cohort of 120 different subjects was used. High-throughput TCR immunosequencing, statistical association of individual TCRs with disease status, and machine learning were combined to predict cytomegalovirus infection status. A later analysis re-examined previously published TCR beta repertoires from over 500 donors and added high-resolution HLA genotyping to investigate patterns of TCR occurrence. Rather than using new phenotypic data, the later analysis identified candidate immune exposures from TCR beta sequences and from how often those sequences occurred across donors. An earlier analysis of 587 of the donors applied high-throughput TCR beta sequencing to assess whether each TCR beta V gene segment acted as functional or pseudogenic. Alongside the repertoire data, information on donor age, sex, ethnicity and CMV serostatus was compiled. A later genetic analysis took genome-wide SNP genotypes for about three fifths of the 666 donors and used that subset as a discovery cohort. Every discovery cohort repertoire had been produced on one sequencing platform. HLA typing covered class I and class II loci at four-digit resolution. Typing coverage varied by locus: about 620-640 donors for A, B, C, DRB1 and DQB1; 500 to 550 for DQA1; 600 to 610 for DPA1; approximately 470 for DPB1. Because of strong linkage in the cohort, a handful of DR-DQ haplotypes were treated as single units for association and clustering. Across roughly 420 genotyped donors of the cohort, an average of about 220,000 unique TCR beta nucleotide sequences per donor were sequenced, and 15% to 20% of those sequences were non-productive. Broad study findings and their caveats: Because HLA typing was unavailable for some donors at each locus, only the typed subset was used in association tests. At a false discovery rate of 0.05, a later analysis linked around 17,000 TCR beta sequences to specific HLA alleles. A cluster of highly shared sequence variants was judged likely to be a technical artifact of the sequencing pipeline. V-gene and J-gene trimming of TCR beta chains was associated with a missense DCLRE1C variant in a later genetic analysis, and the association was replicated in an independent cohort. Across donors, most TCR sequences were observed very rarely, whereas some public TCRs were present in many individuals. Several of the top co-occurrence clusters appeared to be linked to parvovirus B19, influenza, CMV and Epstein-Barr virus, according to a later analysis. The earlier analysis of approximately 560 of the donors excluded 15 to 20 rarely observed V segments, including chromosome 9 orphons, because counts were too low. The authors suggested that the approach could potentially be generalized to other disease states and immunological phenotypes. Presence/absence analyses assumed roughly uniform sequencing depth across donors, an assumption that may not hold. The study listed approximately 160 TCR beta chains as associated with cytomegalovirus. CMV serostatus was the only immune exposure information available for the cohort. The 87-base-pair reads could not distinguish some IMGT-functional V segments, including TRBV6-2 and TRBV6-3, so those segments were excluded. When HLA alleles, especially DR and DQ, strongly co-occurred, TCR associations were difficult to assign to individual alleles. In vitro tests confirmed that a few of the cytomegalovirus-associated TCR beta chains recognize cytomegalovirus antigens. Only TCR beta chains were sequenced in this cohort, and the absence of alpha or paired-chain data limited detectable features. In a later analysis, HLA-associated TCR beta chains were found to be more clonally expanded and to have lower generation probabilities than equally common non-associated chains. A further reported finding was that TCR beta sequences accurately predicted the HLA-A and HLA-B alleles for most subjects in the first cohort. Compared with the roughly 700-donor mean, donors in an Asian-associated ancestry cluster had fewer N-insertions in productive TCRs, according to a later genetic analysis. In a later analysis, the rate of TCR association differed among HLA loci, with DRB1 alleles having the most associated TCRs and HLA-C alleles having the fewest. Cytomegalovirus status was reported to be diagnosed by the classifier with high specificity and sensitivity in both the original and validation cohorts. In a later analysis, most CMV-associated TCR beta chains were found to appear HLA-restricted, with HLA associations seemingly driven largely by CMV exposure. In an earlier analysis of about 600 of the donors, most TCR beta V segments appeared in productive rearrangements about 87% or about 30% of the time, broadly matching IMGT annotations. Correlated functional status among segregating V segments might be attributable to linkage disequilibrium, but an unknown experimental factor could not be ruled out.

The cohort consisted of 600 or so healthy bone marrow donors. All cohort members were sampled while nominally healthy, although unrecorded immune exposures were likely present. The donor tested CMV seropositive and was one of the 289 seropositive cohort members. A peripheral blood sample was provided by each donor, and peripheral blood mononuclear cells were used for TCR beta sequencing. Genomic DNA was extracted from the blood cell samples with the Qiagen DNeasy Blood Extraction Kit. Library method: the immunoSEQ multiplex PCR assay. For the multiplex PCR, a mixture combining 60 forward primers for TCR Vbeta segments and 13 reverse primers for TCR Jbeta segments was used. A multiplex PCR assay on genomic DNA amplified the CDR3 region of rearranged TCR beta genes. On the Illumina HiSeq System, the amplified TCR beta libraries were sequenced as 87-base-pair reads. Processing in the source paper ran as follows. A later analysis counted 75 million to 100 million unique TCR beta chains across the 640 or so repertoires, and approximately 11 million of these chains were shared by at least two donors. Raw reads were error-corrected and collapsed into unique sequences by a nearest-neighbor algorithm in which closely related sequences were merged to remove PCR and sequencing errors. V, D and J gene segments were assigned by aligning CDR3 sequences to IMGT reference sequences. For a sequence to be retained, a match of at least six nucleotides to both a V gene segment and a J gene segment was required. A rearrangement was called productive if the CDR3 had no stop codons and remained in frame with V and J, and every other rearrangement was called non-productive. Following IMGT convention, CDR3 was defined as the stretch from the second conserved V-encoded cysteine to the conserved J-encoded phenylalanine. The earlier analysis of some 600 of the donors excluded sequences that lacked an unambiguous match to a single V gene segment. An earlier analysis of some 610 of the donors called V segments functional above 56.7% productive rearrangements and segregating when the between-donor standard deviation exceeded 5%. To diagnose cytomegalovirus status from the catalog of TCR beta chain sequences, a statistical classification framework was built. In a later analysis, V and J genes were assigned by comparing TCR nucleotide sequences against IMGT/GENE-DB human TR gene sequences. The TCRdist pipeline was used in a later analysis to assign CDR3 sequences and most-parsimonious VDJ recombination scenarios. In a later analysis, each TCR beta chain was defined by its CDR3 amino acid sequence together with its V-gene family, and reads without a unique V-gene family were excluded. To address suspected cross-contamination and a sequencing artifact, a later analysis removed 450 to 700 highly shared, low-generation-probability nucleotide sequences. In a later analysis, a clonal expansion index for each public chain was calculated from normalized within-repertoire ranks of inferred template counts. In a later analysis, generation probabilities were computed with a VDJ recombination model fitted to out-of-frame rearrangements, and the resulting probabilities were checked against IGoR. Hypergeometric tests were used in a later analysis to score TCR-TCR, TCR-HLA and TCR-CMV co-occurrence, with a repertoire-size bias correction applied to the TCR pairs. A later analysis estimated false discovery rates by permuting HLA or CMV assignments 20 times. In a later analysis, co-occurring TCRs were grouped using DBSCAN, with TCRdist sequence similarity added in when clustering inside HLA-allele-positive subsets. Repertoires with fewer than 30,000 or more than 120,000 public chains were left out of co-occurrence clustering, as were four to six repertoires with anomalous nucleotide sharing. TCRdb re-hosts the immuneACCESS table, in-frame sequences only. Its copies lack some clones; in the studies checked, an unresolved V gene accounts for under half of them, and the cause for the rest is not known. Clonal size and the V and J genes are those of that table, whereas D and trimming came from the DNA. The sample contains more than 100,000 clones, about three fifths of them found a single time. Around 8.8% of the sample comes from the top ten.

The germline V gene (reference sequence) gives CDR1 as SEHNR and CDR2 as FQNEAQ. Counted from cysteine to phenylalanine, this CDR3 has 14 amino acids. CDR3 DNA is the only sequence kept; it has 42 bases, read in frame from the first base. Trimming at the junction amounts to 5 bases on V and 4 bases on J, and the germline ends lie 12 bases apart. This clone was seen more than once but under ten times. The antigen it recognizes is unknown. Nothing much larger sits one base from this clone, and base qualities are not available. This receptor was identified in a woman between 40 and 55 years old in good health and CMV-seropositive. Here the chain combines TRBV7-9 and TRBJ1-3; tentative D gene TRBD1, with 6 bases matching. Sequenced: PBMCs. CDR3 reads: CASSLRGAGNTIYF. The DNA reads as follows: TGTGCCAGCAGCCTCAGGGGCGCGGGAAACACCATATATTTT. Joined to the reference TRBV7-9 and TRBJ1-3 proteins, this CDR3 gives the full variable domain: DTGVSQNPRHKITKRGQNVTFRCDPISEHNRLYWYRQTLGQGPEFLTYFQNEAQLEKSRLLSDRFSAERPKGSFSTLEIQRTEQGDSAMYLCASSLRGAGNTIYFGEGSWLTVV.